Within the sample, the clone carrying this T cell receptor (beta chain) is medium-sized. Its antigen is currently unknown. The sample originates from a study of liver allograft versus peripheral blood T cells. Turning to the study itself: A comparison was made between T cell receptor repertoires in transplanted livers and those in recipients' peripheral blood.

Points from the study as a whole: A difference was reportedly observed between T cell receptor repertoires inside liver allografts and those in peripheral blood.

The V and J ends lost 4 bases and 9 bases, in that order; junction bases with no gene match: 7. Germline V gene lookup returns CDR1 SGHKS and CDR2 YYEKEE (reference sequence). The CDR3 has 13 residues. Via MiXCR, TCRdb re-called the reads, giving one row per CDR3 protein. The sample lists 8,000 or so distinct CDR3 sequences; 17% were seen once. V and J are TRBV5-5 and TRBJ1-3; TRBD1 matches at 7 bases. The sequence derives from a human patient who had a liver transplant. Some T cells may originate from the graft donor. The CDR3 DNA follows: TGTGCCAGCAGCACCACTACAGGGGTCACCATATATTTT. This sequence encodes CASSTTTGVTIYF.